This T cell receptor beta chain appears in the sequencing data of a study of T-cell memory formation after mild COVID-19. With constant-segment primers, 5'RACE yielded cDNA libraries of TCR alpha and TCR beta that carried sample barcodes and UMIs. TCRdb reanalysed the 5' RACE reads using MiXCR and keeps one entry per CDR3 protein. The sample carries about 180,000 distinct CDR3 sequences, 18% recorded once. The CDR3 is 11 amino acids. V lost 4 bases and J lost 4, with 8 bases in between. CDR1 and CDR2 (germline): DFQATT, SNEGSKA (reference sequence). Points on this clonotype: Antigen: not known.

General study findings and limits: CD4+ clones that contracted lay mainly in CM and EM; CD8+ ones lay in EMRA. Cross-reactive memory seemingly joined, as some responding clones were found in pre-infection memory. A second wave expanding day 15 to 37 was CD4+-biased; contracting clones were balanced.

The sequence came from a man aged 18 to 30 who had mild COVID-19 (a few samples of this study predate the infection). Cell type and time point are not known. V and J are TRBV20-1 and TRBJ2-7; maybe TRBD1 (5 bases). What was sequenced was PBMCs or a T cell subset sorted from them (not recorded which). CDR3 loop: CSATQGYEQYV. CDR3 sequence (DNA): TGCAGTGCTACCCAGGGTTACGAGCAGTACGTC.